A selection of T cell receptor beta chains follows, all from one sample in a study of T cells in Graves' hyperthyroidism and ophthalmopathy. A single record per CDR3 protein comes from TCRdb applying MiXCR to the multiplex PCR reads. This table has about 350,000 distinct CDR3 sequences, 15% appearing once. Sequenced sample: blood. The receptors originated from a woman aged 55-69 years with Graves' ophthalmopathy. Both conserved end residues are part of each CDR3. A D gene is named only where the DNA matches it firmly. The size field is filled for only some rows; it gives once, few, many or a size class.

J gene: TRBJ2-1; V gene: TRBV28; D gene: TRBD2; clone size: many; CDR3 DNA: TGTGCCAGCAGCGTAGCGGGAGGGCCGGTATACAATGAGCAGTTCTTC; CDR3 protein: CASSVAGGPVYNEQFF
J gene: TRBJ2-5; V gene: TRBV9; D gene: TRBD1; clone size: .; CDR3 DNA: TGTGCCGGCAGCGTAGGGACAGTCCAGAGAGAGACCCAGTACTTC; CDR3 protein: CAGSVGTVQRETQYF
J gene: TRBJ2-5; V gene: TRBV5-8; D gene: TRBD1; clone size: .; CDR3 DNA: TGTGCCAGCAGCGCCCGGGACAGGGGGTTCGGAGAGACCCAGTACTTC; CDR3 protein: CASSARDRGFGETQYF
J gene: TRBJ2-3; V gene: TRBV6-6; D gene: .; clone size: .; CDR3 DNA: TGTGCCAGCAGTTACAGCGGTCACGGGGCAGATACGCAGTATTTT; CDR3 protein: CASSYSGHGADTQYF
J gene: TRBJ2-7; V gene: TRBV28; D gene: .; clone size: many; CDR3 DNA: TGTGCCAGCAGACCGGACAGCTACGAGCAGTACTTC; CDR3 protein: CASRPDSYEQYF
J gene: TRBJ2-1; V gene: TRBV7-3; D gene: TRBD2; clone size: .; CDR3 DNA: TGTGCCAGCAGCTCTCTAGCGGGACGCAATGAGCAGTTCTTC; CDR3 protein: CASSSLAGRNEQFF
J gene: TRBJ1-2; V gene: TRBV5-6; D gene: .; clone size: .; CDR3 DNA: TGTGCCAGCAGCTTGAGGACGACTGGCTACACCTTC; CDR3 protein: CASSLRTTGYTF
J gene: TRBJ1-4; V gene: TRBV7-2; D gene: TRBD1; clone size: few; CDR3 DNA: TGTGCCAGCAGCCCCCGTGACAGGGCTGAAAAACTGTTTTTT; CDR3 protein: CASSPRDRAEKLFF
J gene: TRBJ2-7; V gene: TRBV30; D gene: TRBD1; clone size: .; CDR3 DNA: TGTGCCTGGAGCCCCGGGACAGGGGTCTACGAGCAGTACTTC; CDR3 protein: CAWSPGTGVYEQYF
J gene: TRBJ2-7; V gene: TRBV5-1; D gene: TRBD2; clone size: many; CDR3 DNA: TGCGCCAGCTCCCGTACGGGGGACGGGAGGGCGACTGCCGAGCAGTACTTC; CDR3 protein: CASSRTGDGRATAEQYF
J gene: TRBJ2-5; V gene: TRBV7-2; D gene: .; clone size: many; CDR3 DNA: TGTGCCAGCAGCTTAAAGGGGTGGGAGACCCAGTACTTC; CDR3 protein: CASSLKGWETQYF
J gene: TRBJ2-2; V gene: TRBV9; D gene: TRBD1; clone size: few; CDR3 DNA: TGTGCCAGCAGCATACAGGGGATGGGCACCGGGGAGCTGTTTTTT; CDR3 protein: CASSIQGMGTGELFF
J gene: TRBJ2-1; V gene: TRBV3-1; D gene: .; clone size: many; CDR3 DNA: TGTGCCAGCAGCCAAGACCCTTTTTACAATGAGCAGTTCTTC; CDR3 protein: CASSQDPFYNEQFF
J gene: TRBJ1-1; V gene: TRBV28; D gene: .; clone size: many; CDR3 DNA: TGTGCCAGCAGTTTATATCGGACAAGGAACACTGAAGCTTTCTTT; CDR3 protein: CASSLYRTRNTEAFF
J gene: TRBJ2-2; V gene: TRBV19; D gene: TRBD2; clone size: few; CDR3 DNA: TGTGCCAGTAGTCGCTGGACTAGCGGGAGTAGAGGGGAGCTGTTTTTT; CDR3 protein: CASSRWTSGSRGELFF
J gene: TRBJ2-3; V gene: TRBV10-1; D gene: .; clone size: .; CDR3 DNA: TGCGCCAGCAGTGAGATCCAGGGGTTGACAGATACGCAGTATTTT; CDR3 protein: CASSEIQGLTDTQYF
J gene: TRBJ1-5; V gene: TRBV19; D gene: TRBD1; clone size: few; CDR3 DNA: TGTGCCAGTAGTATAGCCGGGGGACAGGGCCCGGGGCCCCAGCATTTT; CDR3 protein: CASSIAGGQGPGPQHF
J gene: TRBJ2-1; V gene: TRBV7-9; D gene: .; clone size: .; CDR3 DNA: TGTGCCAGCAGCCCGGACTCTTCCTACAATGAGCAGTTCTTC; CDR3 protein: CASSPDSSYNEQFF
J gene: TRBJ1-4; V gene: TRBV6-1; D gene: TRBD1; clone size: few; CDR3 DNA: TGTGCCAGCAGTTATATATACGGACATCAGGGGGCGGAAGAAAAACTGTTTTTT; CDR3 protein: CASSYIYGHQGAEEKLFF
J gene: TRBJ2-2; V gene: TRBV7-2; D gene: .; clone size: .; CDR3 DNA: TGTGCCAGCAGCTTGATGGTTGCGGGCGGAACCGGGGAGCTGTTTTTT; CDR3 protein: CASSLMVAGGTGELFF
J gene: TRBJ1-1; V gene: TRBV12-3/TRBV12-4; D gene: .; clone size: .; CDR3 DNA: TGTGCCAGCAGTTTTACCGGGGCCCAGAACACTGAAGCTTTCTTT; CDR3 protein: CASSFTGAQNTEAFF
J gene: TRBJ1-6; V gene: TRBV10-3; D gene: .; clone size: few; CDR3 DNA: TGTGCCATCAGTGAGCGGCGCCCGAGGGATAATTCACCCCTCCACTTT; CDR3 protein: CAISERRPRDNSPLHF
J gene: TRBJ2-7; V gene: TRBV6-5; D gene: .; clone size: once; CDR3 DNA: TGTGCCAGCAGTTACACCGAACTAGTTTTCTACGAGCGGTACTTC; CDR3 protein: CASSYTELVFYERYF
J gene: TRBJ2-5; V gene: TRBV20-1; D gene: TRBD1; clone size: .; CDR3 DNA: TGCAGTGCCGACCCCGGGACAGGAGCACAAGAGACCCAGTACTTC; CDR3 protein: CSADPGTGAQETQYF
J gene: TRBJ2-4; V gene: TRBV7-6; D gene: .; clone size: many; CDR3 DNA: TGTGCCAGCAGCTCCAGAGTGGAAAACATTCAGTACTTC; CDR3 protein: CASSSRVENIQYF
J gene: TRBJ2-3; V gene: TRBV28; D gene: TRBD2; clone size: few; CDR3 DNA: TGTGCCAGCAGCTCACCGGGGGGGGGGATGACAGATACGCAGTATTTT; CDR3 protein: CASSSPGGGMTDTQYF
J gene: TRBJ2-3; V gene: TRBV5-1; D gene: .; clone size: many; CDR3 DNA: TGCGCCAGCAGCTTGGTTGTACCGAGCACAGATACGCAGTATTTT; CDR3 protein: CASSLVVPSTDTQYF
J gene: TRBJ2-5; V gene: TRBV12-3/TRBV12-4; D gene: TRBD1; clone size: many; CDR3 DNA: TGTGCCAGCAGTTTAGGACAGGGGGTTGAGGAGACCCAGTACTTC; CDR3 protein: CASSLGQGVEETQYF
J gene: TRBJ2-1; V gene: TRBV28; D gene: .; clone size: many; CDR3 DNA: TGTGCCAGCAGTTTATTGTGGAGTAGCGGCCCTTCCTACAATGAGCAGTTCTTC; CDR3 protein: CASSLLWSSGPSYNEQFF
J gene: TRBJ1-2; V gene: TRBV20-1; D gene: .; clone size: many; CDR3 DNA: TGCAGTGCTGACGATAACTATGGCTACACCTTC; CDR3 protein: CSADDNYGYTF
J gene: TRBJ2-1; V gene: TRBV19; D gene: TRBD2; clone size: .; CDR3 DNA: TGTGCCAGTAGTCTCCTAGCGGGACGGAATAATGAGCAGTTCTTC; CDR3 protein: CASSLLAGRNNEQFF
J gene: TRBJ2-1; V gene: TRBV5-8; D gene: TRBD2; clone size: .; CDR3 DNA: TGTGCCAGCAGCTTGGTCGGGAGGGCCGGGGATGAGCAGTTCTTC; CDR3 protein: CASSLVGRAGDEQFF
J gene: TRBJ2-4; V gene: TRBV3-1; D gene: TRBD2; clone size: many; CDR3 DNA: TGTGCCAGCAGCCAAGGTCCTAGCGGGGGATACATTCAGTACTTC; CDR3 protein: CASSQGPSGGYIQYF
J gene: TRBJ2-5; V gene: TRBV19; D gene: .; clone size: .; CDR3 DNA: TGTGCCAGTAGTCCAGGGGTAGTAGAGACCCAGTACTTC; CDR3 protein: CASSPGVVETQYF
J gene: TRBJ2-7; V gene: TRBV6-1; D gene: TRBD1; clone size: many; CDR3 DNA: TGTGCCAGCAGATCGGCAGGGGGTATCTACGAGCAGTACTTC; CDR3 protein: CASRSAGGIYEQYF
J gene: TRBJ2-1; V gene: TRBV12-3/TRBV12-4; D gene: TRBD2; clone size: many; CDR3 DNA: TGTGCCAGCAGATACGGACTAGCGGGAGGGGGGGAGCAGTTCTTC; CDR3 protein: CASRYGLAGGGEQFF
J gene: TRBJ2-3; V gene: TRBV28; D gene: TRBD2; clone size: many; CDR3 DNA: TGTGCCAGCAGACTAGCGGGAAAGGCAGATACGCAGTATTTT; CDR3 protein: CASRLAGKADTQYF
J gene: TRBJ2-1; V gene: TRBV19; D gene: .; clone size: few; CDR3 DNA: TGTGCCAGTAGTATTTACCCGGGCAATGAGCAGTTCTTC; CDR3 protein: CASSIYPGNEQFF